The 32 T cell receptor beta chains reported below all come from one sample, sequenced in a study of CD8 T cells in Susac syndrome (dated by TCRdb to between 2018 and 2021). Libraries came from the immunoSEQ multiplex PCR assay. RNA was extracted with the RNeasy kit and roughly 0.5 to 1 ug was reverse transcribed using random hexamers. TCRdb's own reprocessing of the public reads used fastp at Q25 and MiXCR and kept productive beta chains. One record per CDR3 amino acid sequence lists the most common genes and DNA. The sample data list some 190,000 distinct CDR3 sequences, and approximately 94% of these were observed just once. Jointly, the top ten make up 0.15% to 0.2% of the sample. Sample: CD4+ T cells from PBMCs. The receptors derive from a human donor with Susac syndrome.

The genes are TRBV30 and TRBJ1-4; 7 bases map to TRBD1. Germline CDR1 is GTSNPN and CDR2 is SVGIG (reference sequence). Unmatched junction bases numbered 12, after V lost 2 bases and J lost 3 bases. CDR3 length: 17 amino acids. In DNA form, the CDR3 reads TGTGCCTGGAGTCCCCGGACAGGTCATAGGGCTAATGAAAAACTGTTTTTT. Amino acid sequence: CAWSPRTGHRANEKLFF.

V and J are TRBV20-1 and TRBJ1-6, with 10 bases aligning to TRBD1. Germline values: CDR1 DFQATT, CDR2 SNEGSKA (reference sequence). This CDR3 is 15 amino acids long. V trimming: 2 bases; J trimming: 10 bases; junction bases outside the gene matches: 8. The CDR3 bases are TGCAGTGCTAGACCTCCGGGACAGGGGCAATCACCCCTCCACTTT. This translates into CSARPPGQGQSPLHF.

The V and J genes are TRBV7-9 and TRBJ2-5, with D possibly TRBD2 on 6 matching bases. This CDR3 is built from 14 residues. The germline V gene has CDR1 SEHNR and CDR2 FQNEAQ (reference sequence). Between the trimmed V and J ends, which lost 3 bases and 5 bases, there was a span of 13 bases. CDR3 amino acids: CASSFGGDGETQYF. CDR3 nucleotide sequence: TGTGCCAGCAGCTTCGGAGGGGACGGCGAGACCCAGTACTTC.

The chain combines TRBV9 with TRBJ2-2; no definite D call. Between the trimmed V and J ends, which lost 4 bases and 5 bases, there was a span of 9 bases. From germline, CDR1 is SGDLS and CDR2 YYNGEE. The CDR3 totals 13 residues. In DNA form, the CDR3 reads TGTGCCAGCAGCCCCCAGGCTACCGGGGAGCTGTTTTTT. Its protein product is CASSPQATGELFF.

The rearrangement links TRBV3-1 to TRBJ1-4; 10 bases fit TRBD1. Germline V lookup: CDR1 LGHDT, CDR2 YNNKEL (reference sequence). The ends lost 2 bases at V and 10 bases at J; junction bases unmatched: 10. The CDR3 sequence is 16 residues long. The CDR3 sequence: CASSQSAGQGMAKLFF. In nucleotides, the CDR3 is TGTGCCAGCAGCCAATCTGCGGGACAGGGGATGGCAAAACTGTTTTTT.

This chain uses TRBV7-8 with TRBJ1-5; D gene uncertain. CDR1 is SGHVS, CDR2 FQNEAQ, per germline. The CDR3 covers 12 residues. Trimming pared 5 bases from V and 4 bases from J, leaving 6 bases between. Written as DNA, the CDR3 is TGTGCCAGCAGCCAAAGAAATCAGCCCCAGCATTTT. It yields the protein CASSQRNQPQHF.

This chain joins TRBV28 and TRBJ2-3; D remains ambiguous. The CDR3 contains 13 residues. Germline loops: CDR1 MDHEN, CDR2 SYDVKM. V lost 2 bases to trimming and J lost 3 bases, with 6 bases between them. In nucleotides, the CDR3 is TGTGCCAGCAGTTTAATACAGACAGATACGCAGTATTTT. It codes for CASSLIQTDTQYF.

This chain connects TRBV30 to TRBJ1-2, with a possible D match to TRBD1 (5 bases). Deletions cut 1 base from V and 4 bases from J, with 13 bases between. Per germline, CDR1 GTSNPN and CDR2 SVGIG (reference sequence). The CDR3 runs 14 residues. The CDR3 loop is CAWSEPPGTYGYTF. The CDR3 DNA reads as TGTGCCTGGAGTGAACCCCCCGGGACCTATGGCTACACCTTC.

V and J are TRBV15 and TRBJ2-2; D gene uncertain. Per germline, CDR1 LNHNV and CDR2 YYDKDF (reference sequence). The V end was cut by 2 bases, the J end by 5 bases, with 9 bases between. The CDR3 totals 14 residues. For the CDR3, the DNA is TGTGCCACCAGCAGATTTCGTGAAACCGGGGAGCTGTTTTTT. Amino acid sequence: CATSRFRETGELFF. The entire variable domain, with the rest obtained from reference TRBV15 and TRBJ2-2, is as follows: DAMVIQNPRYQVTQFGKPVTLSCSQTLNHNVMYWYQQKSSQAPKLLFHYYDKDFNNEADTPDNFQSRRPNTSFCFLDIRSPGLGDTAMYLCATSRFRETGELFFGEGSRLTVL.

The chain combines TRBV5-1 with TRBJ2-7, with no clear D. V lost 1 base to trimming and J lost 2 bases, with 10 bases between them. CDR1 and CDR2 from the germline V gene are SGHRS and YFSETQ. CDR3 length: 14 residues. This chain's CDR3 is CASSLTLDPYEQYF. The CDR3, as DNA: TGCGCCAGCAGCTTGACACTCGACCCCTACGAGCAGTACTTC.

The chain has TRBV5-1 and TRBJ1-2, with 9 positions matching TRBD1. J gave up 3 bases and V 8 bases, and 8 bases lay outside the gene matches. The CDR3 loop spans 14 amino acids. Germline V gene lookup returns CDR1 SGHRS and CDR2 YFSETQ. The CDR3 region has the DNA TGCGCCAGTGGGGACAGGGCTTACGACTATGGCTACACCTTC. Its protein is CASGDRAYDYGYTF.

The chain carries TRBV12-3 or TRBV12-4 and TRBJ1-3; D not resolved. The CDR3 is 10 amino acids. V was trimmed by 3 bases and J by 11 bases, leaving 5 bases between them. CDR3 sequence: CASSLRSIYF. The CDR3 DNA is TGTGCCAGCAGTTTGAGGTCCATATATTTT.

V usage is TRBV19 and J usage is TRBJ1-2; no clear D. There are 14 residues in the CDR3. Germline V gene sequence: CDR1 LNHDA, CDR2 SQIVND (reference sequence). The V and J ends lost 10 bases and 2 bases respectively, with 17 bases between them. The DNA of the CDR3 is TGTGCCACCAACTTGGGCAGGAACAACTATGGCTACACCTTC. Translating gives CATNLGRNNYGYTF. Combining the CDR3 with reference TRBV19 and TRBJ1-2 gives the whole variable domain DGGITQSPKYLFRKEGQNVTLSCEQNLNHDAMYWYRQDPGQGLRLIYYSQIVNDFQKGDIAEGYSVSREKKESFPLTVTSAQKNPTAFYLCATNLGRNNYGYTFGSGTRLTVV.

The J gene is TRBJ1-4, the V gene TRBV5-6, with 7 bases fitting TRBD1. Germline V CDR1 and CDR2: SGHDT, YYEEEE. After removal of 4 bases from V and 8 bases from J, the junction contained 11 bases not matched to a gene. The CDR3 is made up of 15 amino acids. For the CDR3, the DNA is TGTGCCAGCAGCCCTGTCTCAGGGGGAAGGGAAAAACTGTTTTTT. Protein product: CASSPVSGGREKLFF.

The chain links TRBV20-1 to TRBJ2-7; 8 bases fit TRBD2. Germline V gives CDR1 DFQATT, CDR2 SNEGSKA (reference sequence). The CDR3 sequence is 15 residues long. V was clipped by 6 bases and J by 0 bases; unmatched bases: 10. The CDR3 loop reads CSATRTSLGSYEQYF. The CDR3 DNA sequence: TGCAGTGCCACTCGGACTAGCTTGGGCTCCTACGAGCAGTACTTC.

The chain recombines TRBV5-4 with TRBJ1-2, with TRBD1 identical over 7 bases. Germline V CDR1 and CDR2: SGHNT, YYREEE (reference sequence). The J segment lost 4 bases and the V segment lost 3 bases, leaving 9 bases of the junction unmatched. This CDR3 has 15 amino acids. This CDR3 reads CASSSYRTGFYGYTF. Written as DNA, the CDR3 is TGTGCCAGCAGCTCCTATAGGACAGGTTTCTATGGCTACACCTTC.

V and J are TRBV5-4 and TRBJ2-5; 7 bases are shared with TRBD1. CDR1 and CDR2 (germline): SGHNT, YYREEE (reference sequence). V shed 4 bases, J shed 5 bases, and the junction held 14 bases outside the gene matches. CDR3 length: 16 amino acids. The DNA for the CDR3 is TGTGCCAGCAGCCCAGACCTCGACAGGGTGGGGGAGACCCAGTACTTC. Translation gives CASSPDLDRVGETQYF.

This chain uses TRBV6-5 with TRBJ1-1; D ambiguous. V shed 3 bases and J shed 1 base, with 15 bases lying between them. The length of the CDR3 is 16 residues. Looked up from germline, CDR1 is MNHEY and CDR2 is SVGAGI. CDR3 nucleotides: TGTGCCAGCAGTTATCGGCCAGGACCTTCGAACACTGAAGCTTTCTTT. The encoded protein is CASSYRPGPSNTEAFF.

This chain links TRBV6-5 with TRBJ1-5; 8 bases are a match to TRBD1. CDR1 is MNHEY, CDR2 SVGAGI, per germline. The CDR3 contains 19 residues. Trimming removed 6 bases from V and 2 bases from J; junction bases left unmatched: 18. The CDR3 region has the DNA TGTGCCAGCAGCTTAAGGACAGGGTGGGTTAGAGACGGCAATCAGCCCCAGCATTTT. This encodes CASSLRTGWVRDGNQPQHF.

The CDR3 is CASSLGTGRQETQYF. CDR3 bases: TGTGCCAGCAGTTTGGGGACAGGACGCCAAGAGACCCAGTACTTC. The chain joins TRBV27 to TRBJ2-5, with 8 nucleotides matching TRBD1. Germline lookup yields CDR1 MNHEY and CDR2 SMNVEV (reference sequence). The J segment lost 1 base and the V segment lost 3 bases, leaving 4 bases of the junction unmatched. This CDR3 comprises 15 residues.

This chain uses TRBV6-5 with TRBJ1-1; 7 positions agree with TRBD1. The CDR3 length is 13 residues. J was trimmed by 4 bases and V by 5 bases; bases with no gene match: 4. Per the germline V gene, CDR1 is MNHEY and CDR2 is SVGAGI. The CDR3 reads CASSMTGSTEAFF. CDR3 sequence (DNA): TGTGCCAGCAGTATGACAGGGTCCACTGAAGCTTTCTTT.

As for this clonotype: A junction end diverges from the germline sequence, so it may reflect a read error. The chain couples TRBV10-3 to TRBJ1-5; 8 bases are a match to TRBD1. CDR3 size: 15 residues. From germline, CDR1 is ENHRY and CDR2 SYGVKD. The CDR3 region is CAIRGGQGSNQPQLF. The CDR3 DNA follows: TGTGCCATCAGGGGAGGACAGGGTAGCAATCAGCCCCAGCTTTTT.

In its sample, this clonotype was seen once. The chain joins TRBV5-6 to TRBJ2-2; possible D gene TRBD2, 5 bases. Germline CDR1 SGHDT, CDR2 YYEEEE. CDR3 length: 17 residues. V lost 5 bases, J lost 1 base, and 18 bases lay in between. Written as DNA, the CDR3 is TGTGCCAGCAGATCAGGACTCGCACCGGTGAACACCGGGGAGCTGTTTTTT. It codes for CASRSGLAPVNTGELFF. The full variable domain, rest sourced from reference TRBV5-6 and TRBJ2-2, is DAGVTQSPTHLIKTRGQQVTLRCSPKSGHDTVSWYQQALGQGPQFIFQYYEEEERQRGNFPDRFSGHQFPNYSSELNVNALLLGDSALYLCASRSGLAPVNTGELFFGEGSRLTVL.

V and J are TRBV29-1 and TRBJ1-2, with D unresolved. Germline V gene data show CDR1 as SQVTM and CDR2 as ANQGSEA. The CDR3 consists of 15 residues. Trimming took off 4 bases at V and 2 bases at J, with 17 bases between the two ends. CDR3 amino acids: CSVVAVMMGNYGYTF. Written as DNA, the CDR3 is TGCAGCGTTGTAGCCGTAATGATGGGGAACTATGGCTACACCTTC.

The V call is TRBV6-2 or TRBV6-3, the J call TRBJ2-6; a possible D gene is TRBD2 (6 bases). Germline V lookup: CDR1 MNHEY, CDR2 SVGEGT. Trimming left V 7 bases short and J 5 bases short, with 15 bases between. CDR3 size: 15 residues. CDR3 DNA: TGTGCCAGCATCCAGGGAGGTAGAAGGGCCAACGTCCTGACTTTC. Translating gives CASIQGGRRANVLTF.

The chain links TRBV3-1 to TRBJ1-5; D uncertain. Germline CDR1 LGHDT, CDR2 YNNKEL (reference sequence). Trimming removed 1 base from V and 6 bases from J, with 13 bases in between. The CDR3 sequence is 15 residues long. CDR3 amino acids: CASSQGGVWGQPQHF. CDR3 coding DNA: TGTGCCAGCAGCCAAGGCGGGGTGTGGGGTCAGCCCCAGCATTTT.

The gene calls are TRBV14 and TRBJ2-3, with D maybe TRBD1 (5 bases). Looked up from germline, CDR1 is SGHDN and CDR2 is FVKESK. Trimming left V 8 bases short and J 0 bases short, with 15 bases between. This CDR3 is built from 15 residues. The CDR3 DNA reads TGTGCCAGCTCTAACACAGGATCTAGCACAGATACGCAGTATTTT. The encoded protein is CASSNTGSSTDTQYF.

This chain links TRBV28 with TRBJ2-7; a weak D match, TRBD2 (7 bases). V lost 8 bases to trimming and J lost 2 bases, with 19 bases between them. This CDR3 has 15 amino acids. Germline loops: CDR1 MDHEN, CDR2 SYDVKM. CDR3 in amino acids: CASSLGGGLTYEQYF. As DNA, the CDR3 is TGTGCCAGCTCTTTAGGGGGGGGGCTTACCTACGAGCAGTACTTC.

The chain is built from TRBV19 and TRBJ2-5, with D possibly matching TRBD2 (5 bases). The CDR3 is 15 amino acids. V was shortened by 3 bases and J by 5 bases, with 16 bases between the two germline ends. Germline V gene sequence: CDR1 LNHDA, CDR2 SQIVND (reference sequence). In DNA, the CDR3 is TGTGCCAGTAGTATTGACAACGGGGATGGGGAGACCCAGTACTTC. Amino acid sequence: CASSIDNGDGETQYF. Based on the CDR3 plus reference TRBV19 and TRBJ2-5, the full variable domain is DGGITQSPKYLFRKEGQNVTLSCEQNLNHDAMYWYRQDPGQGLRLIYYSQIVNDFQKGDIAEGYSVSREKKESFPLTVTSAQKNPTAFYLCASSIDNGDGETQYFGPGTRLLVL.

The chain uses TRBV9 and TRBJ2-1; D may be TRBD1 (6 bases). The germline V gene has CDR1 SGDLS and CDR2 YYNGEE. The CDR3 runs 15 residues. V was pared by 0 bases and J by 5 bases, with 12 bases between. CDR3 in DNA: TGTGCCAGCAGCGTAGTGGGGGCCTCGGACAATGAGCAGTTCTTC. Translation: CASSVVGASDNEQFF.

V and J are TRBV19 and TRBJ2-1; D gene unclear. The V gene lost 6 bases and the J gene lost 3 bases, with 12 bases spanning the gap. Germline V gives CDR1 LNHDA, CDR2 SQIVND (reference sequence). The CDR3 loop spans 14 amino acids. The CDR3 region has the DNA TGTGCCAGTAGGGCCGGCAGGAGCTACAATGAGCAGTTCTTC. This codes for CASRAGRSYNEQFF.

The J gene is TRBJ1-5, the V gene TRBV24-1; D unclear. CDR1 is KGHDR, CDR2 SFDVKD, per germline. Trimming stripped 3 bases from V and 4 bases from J, with 15 bases between. This CDR3 spans 16 amino acids. The CDR3 sequence is CATSDRRWTSNQPQHF. The CDR3 region has the DNA TGTGCCACCAGTGATAGGAGGTGGACCTCTAATCAGCCCCAGCATTTT.